The T cell receptor (beta chain) described here comes from a study of cytomegalovirus exposure and HLA in healthy donors. PCR involved 60 Vbeta and 13 Jbeta primers. Assay used: immunoSEQ multiplex PCR; TCRdb lists only in-frame clones, some missing. The top ten clones hold around 2% of a sample with approximately 200,000 clones, approximately 81% of them seen once. Germline loops: CDR1 MNHEY, CDR2 SVGAGI. Trimming removed 10 bases from V and 7 bases from J, with 14 bases in between. This CDR3 spans 13 amino acids. The specimen was PBMCs. The receptor comes from a woman aged 18 to 35 in good health and CMV-seropositive. The chain couples TRBV6-5 to TRBJ1-6; no clear D. The CDR3, as DNA: TGTGCCACCACTCCAGGAGGAAATTCACCCCTCCACTTT. This sequence encodes CATTPGGNSPLHF.